This T cell receptor beta chain is drawn from a study of T cells in Graves' hyperthyroidism and ophthalmopathy (dated by TCRdb to 2018 to 2020). Describing the broader study: Peripheral blood samples were taken at the time of initial diagnosis, prior to any treatment. A discovery cohort of roughly 96 patients, roughly 45 with Graves' ophthalmopathy and approximately 55 with stable Graves' hyperthyroidism, was used to find distinguishing TCR V-J signatures. Prospective prediction of ophthalmopathy was tested in an independent validation cohort of 18 to 20 hyperthyroidism patients and approximately 17 patients who later progressed to ophthalmopathy. The roughly 94 discovery patients were randomly split 7:3 into training and test sets. Thyroid tissue and blood T-cell repertoires from six Graves' hyperthyroidism patients were also compared in the study. After sampling, hyperthyroidism patients received methimazole starting at 30 mg daily, and ophthalmopathy patients received high-dose intravenous methylprednisolone. According to the paper, TCR Vbeta CDR3 sequencing was carried out on some 140 peripheral blood samples, which came from 40 to 45 ophthalmopathy, approximately 78 hyperthyroidism and around 17 progressor patients.

On the study overall, not on this receptor specifically: Sample size was not statistically predetermined, and investigators were not blinded to group allocation. A 13 V-J signature model separated ophthalmopathy from stable hyperthyroidism, with 87.88% sensitivity and just under 84% specificity in cross-validation and 80%/75% in testing. In validation, the model predicted progression to ophthalmopathy a median of about 6.5 months before onset, with over 60% sensitivity and roughly 73% specificity. Most expanded thyroid clonotypes (frequency above 0.001) were also detected in blood, suggesting blood repertoires may reflect thyroid immune responses.

This clonotype was detected many times. What this receptor recognizes is not known. There are no base qualities to consult, and no much larger clone falls within one base. The hyperthyroidism patients were between 18 and 65 years old and newly diagnosed, with a disease duration of less than 2 months. Exclusion was applied to patients with uncontrolled infections, other autoimmune diseases, pregnancy or lactation. Clinical symptoms, serum thyroxine and TRAb, thyroid ultrasound, and orbital computed tomography formed the basis for the diagnoses. For progressor patients, blood was drawn at the first diagnosis of hyperthyroidism, before any ophthalmopathy symptoms had appeared. PBMCs were separated from roughly 9.6 ml of fresh peripheral blood using Ficoll-Paque density gradient centrifugation. Progressor patients were defined as those initially diagnosed with Graves' hyperthyroidism in whom ophthalmopathy developed during follow-up. Total RNA was extracted with Trizol reagent, and quality was checked on an Agilent 2100 Bioanalyzer.

TCR beta CDR3 regions were amplified from RNA transcripts. The first round of RT-PCR for the TCR CDR3 was performed with the HTBI primer set and the Qiagen OneStep RT-PCR kit. The libraries were constructed in a second round of multiplex PCR and then size-selected and purified. The libraries were sequenced on an Illumina HiSeq2000 using paired-end 100 bp reads. The original pipeline was this. SOAPnuke was used to process the raw data, throwing out any read that contained adapters or uncalled bases, had a mean Phred below 15, or lacked an exact constant-primer or identifier match. COPE v1.2.5 was used to merge high-quality paired reads, and clonotypes were defined as unique nucleotide sequences. MiTCR v1.1 was used to align the clonotypes against IMGT TRBV, TRBD and TRBJ reference segments. The analysis included only V-J combinations with a frequency above 0.0001, which together covered approximately 99% of the repertoires. A TCS score was defined as the ratio between F50 (clonal expansion) and ExV (chaos), using BLOSUM62-based TCRdist between CDR3 peptides within each V-J. Welch's t-statistics and random forest reduced just over 500 V-J features to 10 to 15, which were used in a naive Bayes classifier (R e1071). TCRdb applied fastp at Q25 and MiXCR to the public reads, then kept only in-frame beta chains. Each CDR3 protein appears once, grouped with its most common genes and DNA. TCRdb assigned the V and J calls; the authors' analysis was not used. For this sample there are 300,000 to 450,000 distinct CDR3 sequences; roughly 13% appear just once. Of the sample, around 20% is held by the ten largest clones.

CDR1 and CDR2 (LGHNT, FRNRAP) derive from the germline V gene. Measured from the cysteine to the phenylalanine, the CDR3 is 17 residues long. Of all the DNA, just the CDR3 is kept, 51 bases in frame from base 1. V sheds 1 base and J sheds 0 bases, leaving 13 bases between their ends. The sequence was collected from a man in his thirties or forties with Graves' hyperthyroidism that later progressed to Graves' ophthalmopathy. The specimen was blood. Recombination linked TRBV12-5 to TRBJ1-5; no D gene call is confident. The DNA sequence is as follows: TGTGCTAGTGGTTTGGCCCCCCCTGGATATAGCAATCAGCCCCAGCATTTT. Translated, this is CASGLAPPGYSNQPQHF.